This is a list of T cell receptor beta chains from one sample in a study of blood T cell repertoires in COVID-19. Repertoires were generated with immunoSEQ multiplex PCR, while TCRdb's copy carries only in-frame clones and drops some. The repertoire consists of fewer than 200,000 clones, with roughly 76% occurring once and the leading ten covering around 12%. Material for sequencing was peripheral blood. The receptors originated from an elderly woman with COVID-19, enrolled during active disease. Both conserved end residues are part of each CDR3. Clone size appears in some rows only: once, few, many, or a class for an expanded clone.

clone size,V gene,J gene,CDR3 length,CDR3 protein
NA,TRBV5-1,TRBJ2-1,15,CASSSTGTGGDEQFF
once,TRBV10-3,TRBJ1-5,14,CAISERDLDQPQHF
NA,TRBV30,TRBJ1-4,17,CAWSPPFPLATNEKLFF
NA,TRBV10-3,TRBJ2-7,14,CAISESGGRREQYF
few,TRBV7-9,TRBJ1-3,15,CASSSSGGAGNTIYF
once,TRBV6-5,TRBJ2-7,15,CASSYSEGGAREQYF
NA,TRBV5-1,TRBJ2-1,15,CASSLGGSRSNEQFF
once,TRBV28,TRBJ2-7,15,CASSPRDLYSYEQYF
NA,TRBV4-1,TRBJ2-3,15,CASSQEASDSDTQYF
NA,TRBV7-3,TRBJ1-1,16,CASSLTFRGGRTEAFF
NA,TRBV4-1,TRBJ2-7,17,CASSQALAGGISYEQYF
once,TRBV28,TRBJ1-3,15,CASSGRGTPGNTIYF
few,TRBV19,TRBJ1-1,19,CASSIWAGPVFLSHTEAFF
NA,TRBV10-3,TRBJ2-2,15,CAIKDIFENTGELFF
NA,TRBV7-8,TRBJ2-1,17,CASSLGYRGGMLNEQFF
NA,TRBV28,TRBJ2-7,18,CASSFPASGPGSSYEQYF
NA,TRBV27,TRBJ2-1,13,CASSFLAVDEQFF
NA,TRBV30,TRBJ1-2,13,CAWSLGQGDGYTF
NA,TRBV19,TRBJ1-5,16,CASSPVPGQGNQPQHF
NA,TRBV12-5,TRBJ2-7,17,CASGPRVAGGVSDEQYF
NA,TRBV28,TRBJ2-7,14,CASSQGQLPYEQYF
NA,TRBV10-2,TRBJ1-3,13,CASSEQDPNTIYF
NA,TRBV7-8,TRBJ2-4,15,CASSLASGRVNIQYF
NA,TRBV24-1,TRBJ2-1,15,CATSDPGQPYNEQFF
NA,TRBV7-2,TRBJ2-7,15,CASSLSQGALYEQYF
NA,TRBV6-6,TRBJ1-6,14,CASSNPGQSPPLHF
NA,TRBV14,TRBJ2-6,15,CASSLRDSGANVLTF
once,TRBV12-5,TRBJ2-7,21,CASGLPTIAAGTSGGDYEQYF
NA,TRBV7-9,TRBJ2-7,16,CASSSVASGSPYEQYF
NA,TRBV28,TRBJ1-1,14,CASRSGGENTEAFF
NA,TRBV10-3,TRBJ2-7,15,CAISPAGNPTYEQYF
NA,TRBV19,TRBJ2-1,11,CASSRGAEQFF
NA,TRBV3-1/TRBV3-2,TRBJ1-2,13,CASTPTGGGGYTF
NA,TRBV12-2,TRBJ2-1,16,CASRTIGTISYNEQFF
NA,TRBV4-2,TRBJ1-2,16,CASSRFGQAANYGYTF
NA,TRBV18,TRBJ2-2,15,CASSVQGADTGELFF
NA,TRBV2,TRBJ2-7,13,CASSGVRGSGMYF
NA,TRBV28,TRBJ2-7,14,CASKSGTGSYEQYF
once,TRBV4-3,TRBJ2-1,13,CASSPLAGNEQFF
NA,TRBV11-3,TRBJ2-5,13,CASSRDSQETQYF
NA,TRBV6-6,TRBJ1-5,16,CASGTTERASNQPQHF
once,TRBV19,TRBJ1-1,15,CASSIISGMATEAFF
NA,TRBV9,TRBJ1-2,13,CASSRDRDSGYTF
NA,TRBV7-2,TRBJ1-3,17,CASSLVPLSYSGNTIYF
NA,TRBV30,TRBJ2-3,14,CAWSLGNPQDTQYF
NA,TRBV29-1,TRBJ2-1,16,CSFTGTSGSRYNEQFF
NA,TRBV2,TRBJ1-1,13,CASSEVPYTEAFF
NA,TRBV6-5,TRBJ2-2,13,CASRQGNTGELFF